This T cell receptor (beta chain) stems from a study of response to subunit inactivated influenza vaccine. MiXCR, run by TCRdb on the RT-PCR reads, gives a single entry per CDR3 protein. In the table there are roughly 540,000 distinct CDR3 sequences, under 30% of which are singletons. This clonotype was detected once. The germline CDR1 and CDR2 sequences are SQVTM and ANQGSEA. This CDR3 has 14 residues. The V end was cut by 3 bases, the J end by 6 bases, with 15 bases between. These data were also filed under a second study, of T cells expressing NK-cell markers. That paper notes: UMIs accompanied the 5'RACE template switching by which TCR beta cDNA was made.

V usage is TRBV29-1 and J usage is TRBJ2-1; D gene ambiguous. The specimen comprised CD4+ T cells sorted from PBMCs, sampled approximately 12 days after vaccination. This TCR was recovered from a man aged 45-65 years who received an inactivated influenza vaccine. For the CDR3, the DNA is TGCAGCGTTGAGGGATTATGGGCCGGCAATGAGCAGTTCTTC. As protein: CSVEGLWAGNEQFF.